This paragraph reports one T cell receptor (beta chain). These data are taken from a study of blood T cell repertoires in COVID-19. Study-level background: The study drew acute and convalescent COVID-19 samples from the United States, Italy and Spain. T cells, B-cell-depleted T cells, or PBMCs provided the cDNA or gDNA that served as material.

Measured with immunoSEQ multiplex PCR; TCRdb has only the in-frame clones, and not every one. This table has about 78,000 clones, 80% to 95% appearing once. The CDR3 contains 16 residues. Germline V CDR1 and CDR2: SGHNT, YYREEE (reference sequence). The germline V and J ends were trimmed by 0 bases and 5 bases, with 17 bases remaining between them. The TCR comes from an elderly woman with acute or convalescent COVID-19. Material for sequencing was peripheral blood. The gene calls are TRBV5-4 and TRBJ2-5, with a possible D match to TRBD2 (7 bases). The CDR3 protein is CASSLDRSGGRETQYF. CDR3 nucleotides: TGTGCCAGCAGCTTGGATAGGTCGGGGGGCAGGGAGACCCAGTACTTC.